A selection of T cell receptor beta chains follows, all from one sample in a study of blood T cell repertoires in COVID-19. Here immunoSEQ multiplex PCR was the method, and the copy in TCRdb shows in-frame clones only, minus some. The table shows approximately 210,000 clones, with 70% to 85% occurring only once. Sequences were obtained from PBMCs or T cells enriched from blood (not recorded which). The receptors come from a woman aged 60-75 years who had recovered from COVID-19. Both conserved end residues are part of each CDR3. D genes are given only for firm matches. Clone size is given for some rows only: seen once, a few or many times, or a class if the clone is expanded.

CDR3aa,CDR3nt,d_gene,abundance,j_gene,v_gene
CASTPSRGQPQHF,TGTGCCAGCACCCCCTCAAGGGGCCAGCCCCAGCATTTT,.,.,TRBJ1-5,TRBV6-5
CASSSIDRGNTEAFF,TGCGCCAGCAGCTCCATAGACAGGGGGAACACTGAAGCTTTCTTT,TRBD1,.,TRBJ1-1,TRBV5-1
CASSYGGRGYTF,TGTGCCAGCAGCTACGGGGGTCGAGGCTACACCTTC,.,.,TRBJ1-2,TRBV12-3/TRBV12-4
CASSFAGGTEAFF,TGTGCCAGCAGTTTTGCAGGGGGCACTGAAGCTTTCTTT,TRBD1,.,TRBJ1-1,TRBV12-3/TRBV12-4
CASSLSGLPYEQYF,TGTGCCAGCAGCTTAAGCGGGCTTCCCTACGAGCAGTACTTC,.,.,TRBJ2-7,TRBV7-9
CASKGGTGYSNQPQHF,TGTGCCAGCAAAGGTGGGACAGGGTATAGCAATCAGCCCCAGCATTTT,TRBD1,few,TRBJ1-5,TRBV7-2
CAISDGQGPRFYTF,TGTGCCATCAGTGACGGGCAGGGGCCCCGGTTCTACACCTTC,.,.,TRBJ1-2,TRBV10-3
CAISESGLTEAFF,TGTGCCATCAGTGAATCGGGGTTGACTGAAGCTTTCTTT,.,.,TRBJ1-1,TRBV10-3
CASSIHPGSGVYNEQFF,TGTGCCAGTAGTATTCATCCCGGTTCAGGGGTCTACAATGAGCAGTTCTTC,.,.,TRBJ2-1,TRBV19
CASSDPGSGETQYF,TGTGCCAGCAGCGATCCAGGGTCAGGAGAGACCCAGTACTTC,.,few,TRBJ2-5,TRBV7-9
CASSRDRVNSPLHF,TGTGCCAGCAGCCGGGACAGGGTGAATTCACCCCTCCACTTT,TRBD1,.,TRBJ1-6,TRBV6-4
CASSWSWDRGNNEQFF,TGTGCCAGCAGCTGGTCCTGGGACAGGGGAAACAATGAGCAGTTCTTC,TRBD1,.,TRBJ2-1,TRBV11-2
CATSDPGAGGLTDTQYF,TGTGCCACCAGTGACCCTGGAGCGGGGGGGCTCACAGATACGCAGTATTTT,TRBD2,.,TRBJ2-3,TRBV24-1
CASSPQSGQGHEQFF,TGTGCCAGCAGTCCCCAGTCTGGACAAGGTCATGAGCAGTTCTTC,.,.,TRBJ2-1,TRBV7-9
CASSPGQRRSPLHF,TGCGCCAGCAGCCCGGGACAGCGGAGGTCACCCCTCCACTTT,TRBD1,.,TRBJ1-6,TRBV5-1
CASRPGLAGGTQYF,TGCGCCAGCCGGCCGGGACTAGCGGGAGGTACGCAGTATTTT,TRBD2,.,TRBJ2-3,TRBV10-1
CASSPSNSPLHF,TGTGCCAGCAGCCCCTCTAATTCACCCCTCCACTTT,.,.,TRBJ1-6,TRBV3-1/TRBV3-2
CASSLARQGLAGGRYSYEQYF,TGCGCCAGCAGCTTGGCCAGGCAGGGGCTAGCGGGAGGACGCTACTCCTACGAGCAGTACTTC,TRBD2,few,TRBJ2-7,TRBV5-1
CASSWTGSTEAFF,TGTGCCAGCAGCTGGACAGGGAGCACTGAAGCTTTCTTT,TRBD1,.,TRBJ1-1,TRBV7-3
CASLPGQGAWNEQFF,TGTGCCAGCTTACCGGGACAGGGGGCCTGGAATGAGCAGTTCTTC,TRBD1,.,TRBJ2-1,TRBV5-8
CASSYPSTDTQYF,TGTGCCAGCAGTTACCCTAGCACAGATACGCAGTATTTT,.,.,TRBJ2-3,TRBV6-6
CASSEFGRTNIDTQYF,TGTGCCAGCAGTGAATTTGGACGGACTAACATAGATACGCAGTATTTT,.,.,TRBJ2-3,TRBV2
CASSSVLYNNEQFF,TGTGCCAGCAGCTCCGTTCTCTATAACAATGAGCAGTTCTTC,.,.,TRBJ2-1,TRBV7-9
CASSTQGQGAWDGYTF,TGCGCCAGCAGCACCCAGGGACAGGGGGCTTGGGATGGCTACACCTTC,TRBD1,once,TRBJ1-2,TRBV5-1
CSGTTGAVEKLFF,TGCAGCGGAACGACAGGGGCCGTTGAAAAACTGTTTTTT,TRBD1,.,TRBJ1-4,TRBV29-1
CASSLGQGGQPQHF,TGTGCCAGCAGCTTAGGGCAGGGGGGTCAGCCCCAGCATTTT,TRBD1,.,TRBJ1-5,TRBV11-1
CASSRTGFNQPQHF,TGTGCCAGCAGTAGGACAGGTTTCAATCAGCCCCAGCATTTT,TRBD1,.,TRBJ1-5,TRBV6-5
CASSIDKLAGYNEQFF,TGTGCCAGTAGTATAGATAAACTAGCGGGGTACAATGAGCAGTTCTTC,TRBD2,.,TRBJ2-1,TRBV19
CASSLVNEQFF,TGTGCCAGCAGCTTAGTAAATGAGCAGTTCTTC,.,.,TRBJ2-1,TRBV11-2
CASSSQGVANEKLFF,TGTGCCAGCAGCTCCCAAGGGGTTGCTAATGAAAAACTGTTTTTT,.,.,TRBJ1-4,TRBV5-6
CASSLKVGANSPLHF,TGTGCCAGCAGCTTAAAAGTAGGGGCCAATTCACCCCTCCACTTT,.,.,TRBJ1-6,TRBV7-2
CASSLQGSAETQYF,TGTGCCAGCAGCTTACAGGGGTCCGCGGAGACCCAGTACTTC,TRBD1,.,TRBJ2-5,TRBV5-4
CASSHIDTNTGELFF,TGCGCCAGCAGCCATATCGACACGAACACCGGGGAGCTGTTTTTT,.,few,TRBJ2-2,TRBV4-3
CARSLIWGRLKDSGYTF,TGTGCCAGAAGCTTGATCTGGGGGCGACTTAAAGACTCTGGCTACACCTTC,.,.,TRBJ1-2,TRBV5-3
CASSGNPGQGTNGELFF,TGTGCCAGCAGCGGAAATCCGGGACAGGGAACAAACGGGGAGCTGTTTTTT,TRBD1,.,TRBJ2-2,TRBV5-4
CASSRTSGENNEQFF,TGTGCCAGTAGTAGGACTAGCGGAGAAAACAATGAGCAGTTCTTC,TRBD2,few,TRBJ2-1,TRBV19
CATKPGLAIGEQFF,TGTGCCACAAAACCGGGACTAGCTATAGGTGAGCAGTTCTTC,TRBD2,.,TRBJ2-1,TRBV6-5
CASNRRANQETQYF,TGTGCCAGCAACCGCAGGGCTAACCAAGAGACCCAGTACTTC,.,.,TRBJ2-5,TRBV7-2
CASSQALGQGSGYGYTF,TGCGCCAGCAGCCAAGCTTTGGGACAGGGTAGCGGCTATGGCTACACCTTC,TRBD1,.,TRBJ1-2,TRBV4-3
CASRGWGVTNEKLFF,TGTGCCAGCAGAGGATGGGGGGTAACTAATGAAAAACTGTTTTTT,.,.,TRBJ1-4,TRBV2
CAWSGYPGTDTQYF,TGTGCCTGGAGTGGTTACCCAGGCACAGATACGCAGTATTTT,.,.,TRBJ2-3,TRBV30
CSGRGRGIETQYF,TGCAGCGGCCGCGGGAGGGGGATAGAGACCCAGTACTTC,TRBD2,.,TRBJ2-5,TRBV29-1
CASSRGLRQETQYF,TGTGCCAGCAGCAGGGGACTTCGGCAAGAGACCCAGTACTTC,.,once,TRBJ2-5,TRBV9
CASSVRGAQNEKLFF,TGTGCCAGCTCAGTCCGGGGGGCGCAGAATGAAAAACTGTTTTTT,.,.,TRBJ1-4,TRBV18
CASSKDRGRVNNVNTEAFF,TGTGCCAGCAGCAAGGACAGGGGGCGAGTTAATAACGTGAACACTGAAGCTTTCTTT,TRBD1,.,TRBJ1-1,TRBV7-3
CASSLLGGELDYGYTF,TGTGCCAGTAGTCTCCTCGGGGGGGAGTTGGACTATGGCTACACCTTC,.,.,TRBJ1-2,TRBV19
CASSTRLAGRVDTQYF,TGTGCCAGCAGCACTCGACTAGCGGGGAGGGTAGATACGCAGTATTTT,TRBD2,.,TRBJ2-3,TRBV5-4
CASSEGLAYEQYF,TGTGCCAGCAGCGAGGGACTAGCCTACGAGCAGTACTTC,TRBD2,few,TRBJ2-7,TRBV7-8
CASSLQGANYGYTF,TGTGCCAGCAGCCTACAGGGAGCTAACTATGGCTACACCTTC,.,once,TRBJ1-2,TRBV7-3
CASSTTGGGNQPQHF,TGTGCCAGCAGCACGACAGGGGGCGGCAATCAGCCCCAGCATTTT,TRBD1,.,TRBJ1-5,TRBV6-2/TRBV6-3
CSVVNIPDGYTF,TGCAGCGTTGTTAATATACCAGATGGCTACACCTTC,.,.,TRBJ1-2,TRBV29-1
CASSLRQGPDTQYF,TGTGCCAGCAGCCTCCGACAGGGCCCAGATACGCAGTATTTT,TRBD1,.,TRBJ2-3,TRBV7-6
CASRPGQGAPNYGYTF,TGCGCCAGCAGACCGGGACAGGGGGCGCCTAACTATGGCTACACCTTC,TRBD1,.,TRBJ1-2,TRBV5-1
CASQVTGGTGELFF,TGTGCCAGCCAGGTGACGGGAGGCACCGGGGAGCTGTTTTTT,TRBD2,.,TRBJ2-2,TRBV19
CASSQEMAGDNSPLHF,TGTGCCAGCAGCCAAGAGATGGCAGGGGATAATTCACCCCTCCACTTT,.,.,TRBJ1-6,TRBV3-1/TRBV3-2